The 16 T cell receptor beta chains given below trace back to one sample, sequenced in a study of T cell repertoires in cytomegalovirus infection. TCRdb used MiXCR to reprocess the reads, holding one entry per CDR3 protein. The repertoire holds about 130,000 distinct CDR3 sequences, approximately 9.2% seen once, with about 9.5% in the top ten. Input material: PBMCs. The receptors derive from a human donor in good health (CMV status not recorded). Some clones in this sample may be carry-over from other donors' samples.

This chain links TRBV20-1 with TRBJ1-6, with 12 bases identical to TRBD1. The germline gives CDR1 DFQATT, CDR2 SNEGSKA (reference sequence). J lost 10 bases, V lost 4 bases, and 8 bases had no gene match. This CDR3 spans 15 amino acids. The DNA of the CDR3 is TGCAGTGCTACCCCGATGGGACAGGGGGCCTCACCCCTCCACTTT. This sequence encodes CSATPMGQGASPLHF.

This clonotype was recorded many times. The chain is built from TRBV19 and TRBJ1-5; the D is unclear. Germline CDR1 is LNHDA and CDR2 is SQIVND (reference sequence). The length of the CDR3 is 17 residues. The V end was cut by 5 bases, the J end by 0 bases, with 17 bases between. CDR3 DNA sequence: TGTGCCAGTAGTCGCTTAAACCGGGTTGATAGCAATCAGCCCCAGCATTTT. This encodes CASSRLNRVDSNQPQHF.

The table lists this clonotype with many counts. The chain combines TRBV20-1 with TRBJ1-2; 9 bases match TRBD1. V lost 5 bases and J lost 4; bases outside the gene matches: 11. From germline, CDR1 is DFQATT and CDR2 SNEGSKA (reference sequence). The CDR3 sequence is 15 residues long. As DNA, the CDR3 is TGCAGTGCTCCAACGCCGGGACAGGGTATCTATGGCTACACCTTC. It specifies CSAPTPGQGIYGYTF.

This clonotype has just a few counts. The chain joins TRBV20-1 to TRBJ2-7; 11 bases are a match to TRBD1. The germline CDR1 and CDR2 sequences are DFQATT and SNEGSKA (reference sequence). The CDR3 has 12 amino acids. With 6 bases clipped from V and 5 bases from J, the junction kept 3 bases outside the gene matches. In nucleotides, the CDR3 is TGCAGTGCCCGGACAGGGGGCCACGAGCAGTACTTC. Translating it yields CSARTGGHEQYF.

This chain connects TRBV20-1 to TRBJ2-3; D uncertain. The CDR3 contains 13 residues. Germline V gene lookup returns CDR1 DFQATT and CDR2 SNEGSKA (reference sequence). V lost 7 bases, J lost 3 bases, and 14 bases lay in between. CDR3 residues: CSVPDRLTDTQYF. CDR3 DNA: TGCAGTGTCCCGGACCGTCTTACAGATACGCAGTATTTT.

This chain links TRBV28 with TRBJ2-3; 7 nucleotides line up with TRBD1. J gave up 1 base and V 4 bases, and 5 bases lay outside the gene matches. The length of the CDR3 is 15 residues. Germline CDR1 MDHEN, CDR2 SYDVKM. This CDR3 reads CASSSTGKGTDTQYF. The CDR3 region has the DNA TGTGCCAGCAGTTCGACAGGGAAGGGCACAGATACGCAGTATTTT.

This clonotype was picked up many times. This chain joins TRBV20-1 and TRBJ2-3, with 12 bases aligning to TRBD2. Germline lookup yields CDR1 DFQATT and CDR2 SNEGSKA (reference sequence). The trim removed 3 bases at V and 2 bases at J, leaving 9 bases unmatched. The CDR3 has 17 amino acids. CDR3 residues: CSARYTSGGRYTDTQYF. CDR3 in DNA: TGCAGTGCTAGGTATACTAGCGGGGGGCGCTACACAGATACGCAGTATTTT.

This clonotype came up many times. The chain links TRBV7-2 to TRBJ2-3; D is undetermined. This CDR3 comprises 13 residues. V lost 1 base, J lost 6 bases, and 8 bases lay in between. The germline gives CDR1 SGHTA, CDR2 FQGNSA. The CDR3 coding sequence is TGTGCCAGCAGCTTAGATCGTGGGGATACGCAGTATTTT. Translation: CASSLDRGDTQYF.

This clonotype was detected many times. The chain carries TRBV20-1 and TRBJ2-1; the D gene is possibly TRBD2 (6 bases). Germline loops: CDR1 DFQATT, CDR2 SNEGSKA (reference sequence). This CDR3 region has 15 residues. V was cut by 5 bases and J by 7 bases, with 21 bases left in between. The CDR3, as DNA: TGCAGTGCTCCCCGCCCCCGGGGGTCTCATAATGAGCAGTTCTTC. It specifies CSAPRPRGSHNEQFF.

The rearrangement uses TRBV18 and TRBJ1-2; 9 nucleotides agree with TRBD1. The junction had 3 bases not matched to a gene; V was cut back by 3 bases and J by 4 bases. CDR1 is KGHSH, CDR2 LQKENI, per germline. The CDR3 covers 14 residues. This CDR3 is CASSPPGQGYGYTF. The CDR3 DNA sequence: TGTGCCAGCTCACCTCCGGGACAGGGCTATGGCTACACCTTC.

This clonotype was detected many times. V gene TRBV7-9 combines with J gene TRBJ2-7; D remains ambiguous. V gave up 5 bases and J gave up 2 bases, with 13 bases separating them. This CDR3 region has 14 residues. Per germline, CDR1 SEHNR and CDR2 FQNEAQ (reference sequence). The CDR3 bases are TGTGCCAGCAGCCCACCCCCAGGAACCTACGAGCAGTACTTC. Protein product: CASSPPPGTYEQYF.

Many counts were recorded for this clonotype. The rearrangement uses TRBV28 and TRBJ2-2; D not certain. This CDR3 has 12 amino acids. The germline V gene encodes CDR1 MDHEN and CDR2 SYDVKM. The ends were cut back, 6 bases at V and 6 bases at J, with 8 bases in the middle. Here the CDR3 DNA reads TGTGCCAGCAGACGTACCCCCGGGGAGCTGTTTTTT. Protein sequence: CASRRTPGELFF.

This clonotype was detected a few times. The gene calls are TRBV20-1 and TRBJ1-2, with D possibly matching TRBD1 (6 bases). This CDR3 spans 15 amino acids. V lost 4 bases and J lost 2, with 17 bases in between. Looked up from germline, CDR1 is DFQATT and CDR2 is SNEGSKA (reference sequence). CDR3 in amino acids: CSATARGAINYGYTF. CDR3 nucleotide sequence: TGCAGTGCTACGGCCCGGGGGGCCATAAACTATGGCTACACCTTC.

This clonotype has just a few counts. The junction shows a germline mismatch at one end, possibly a read error. This rearrangement joins TRBV28 to TRBJ1-3, with 8 bases identical to TRBD1. This CDR3 comprises 14 residues. From germline, CDR1 is MDHEN and CDR2 SYDVKM. The CDR3 nucleotides read TGTGCCAGCAGTTCCACCCTGACAGGGGCCGGATTACTTTTT. Its protein product is CASSSTLTGAGLLF.

There are many counts of this clonotype. V is TRBV7-2 and J is TRBJ2-1; no firm D call. Trimming took 1 base from V and 3 from J, leaving 7 bases between them. Germline V gene data show CDR1 as SGHTA and CDR2 as FQGNSA. The length of the CDR3 is 14 residues. For the CDR3, the DNA is TGTGCCAGCAGCTTAGACGGCGGCTACAATGAGCAGTTCTTC. Amino acid sequence: CASSLDGGYNEQFF.

This sequence joins TRBV14 and TRBJ2-7, with 11 positions matching TRBD2. The V and J ends lost 3 bases and 1 base, in that order; junction bases with no gene match: 14. Germline values: CDR1 SGHDN, CDR2 FVKESK. The length of the CDR3 is 19 residues. The chain's CDR3 is CASSHGDFGTSGGSYEQYF. The DNA of the CDR3 is TGTGCCAGCAGCCACGGAGATTTTGGGACTAGCGGAGGGTCCTACGAGCAGTACTTC.